This paragraph reports one TCR beta chain. The CDR3 consists of 15 residues. V was pared by 1 base and J by 3 bases, with 13 bases between. This sample is part of a study of response to subunit inactivated influenza vaccine. Via MiXCR, TCRdb re-called the RT-PCR reads, giving one row per CDR3 protein. The sample holds hundreds of thousands of distinct CDR3 sequences, 12% seen once. The clonotype was recovered from a man aged 50 to 59 who received an inactivated influenza vaccine. The material sequenced was non-naive T cells sorted from PBMCs, taken 14 days before vaccination. The genes are TRBV12-3 or TRBV12-4 and TRBJ2-7; a weak D match, TRBD2 (6 bases). The CDR3 DNA reads as TGTGCCAGCAGTTTAGGATGGGGGGAGGTCTACGAGCAGTACTTC. Its protein is CASSLGWGEVYEQYF.